The clone carrying this T cell receptor (beta chain) was detected only once. Its antigen is not known. This entry belongs to a study of cytomegalovirus exposure and HLA in healthy donors. Study results and limitations: In vitro testing confirmed a few CMV-associated chains as specific for CMV antigens. HLA-A and HLA-B allele assignments for most subjects were reportedly predicted accurately using TCR beta sequences.

The primer mix had 60 Vbeta and 13 Jbeta primers. Sequenced by immunoSEQ multiplex PCR; TCRdb stores in-frame clones only, minus some. The table shows about 97,000 clones, with over 60% occurring only once. The CDR3 loop spans 15 amino acids. The V segment lost 5 bases and the J segment 6 bases; nucleotides outside the gene matches: 5. The V gene's germline CDR1 is SNHLY and CDR2 FYNNEI. Sequencing input: PBMCs. This chain links TRBV2 with TRBJ1-5; TRBD1 matches at 12 bases. The TCR comes from a male donor in good health and CMV-seropositive. In DNA, the CDR3 is TGTGCCAGCAGTTGGGACAGGGGGCTGGGTCAGCCCCAGCATTTT. It specifies CASSWDRGLGQPQHF.